This T cell receptor beta chain was identified in a study of vaccination and CD4 T cells after COVID-19. Findings and caveats of the study: A median 86.3% of convalescent patients' SARS-CoV-2-reactive clones emerged only after vaccination.

Treatment given: 10-day PBMC culture with coronavirus spike peptide pools or control peptides (ViraFEST assay). PBMC cultures, at under 2.5 million cells per well, received about 10 IU/ml IL-2 and about 10 ug/ml peptide pools. The CDR3 sequence is 14 residues long. Germline values: CDR1 KGHDR, CDR2 SFDVKD. V was clipped by 7 bases and J by 4 bases; unmatched bases: 7. Concerning this clonotype itself: Its antigen is as yet unknown.

An Oncomine TCR Beta short-read assay was used to sequence the DNA from cultured CD4+ T cells. TCRdb recomputed calls from the PCR reads with MiXCR, one row per CDR3 protein. The data contain some 21,000 distinct CDR3 sequences, approximately 42% of them singletons. The specimen comprised CD4+ T cells from blood, cultured in vitro, sampled before SARS-CoV-2 vaccination. The clonotype was recovered from a human donor who received a COVID-19 vaccine. The J gene is TRBJ2-7, the V gene TRBV24-1, with 9 bases lining up with TRBD1. The CDR3 DNA is TGTGCCACCAGAGGGGACAGGGTACCTTACGAGCAGTACTTC. Translating gives CATRGDRVPYEQYF.